The 7 T cell receptor beta chains given below trace back to one sample, sequenced in a study of CD8 T cells in ankylosing spondylitis. Findings of the study overall: Blood from ankylosing spondylitis patients appeared to carry a characteristic roughly 8-variant TCR beta motif.

TCRdb re-called the 5' RACE reads with MiXCR, one entry per CDR3 protein. This sample yields about 450,000 distinct CDR3 sequences, of which roughly 27% are seen a single time; approximately 1% belongs to the top ten. These receptors are not linked to any known antigen. The sample comprised blood, either unsorted or a sorted T cell fraction (not recorded which). The origin of the receptors is a male donor with ankylosing spondylitis.

V and J are TRBV20-1 and TRBJ1-5; 8 nucleotides match TRBD1. This CDR3 contains 13 residues. J gave up 7 bases and V 2 bases, and 4 bases lay outside the gene matches. CDR1 and CDR2 from the germline V gene are DFQATT and SNEGSKA (reference sequence). The DNA for the CDR3 is TGCAGTGCTAGAACAGGGGGGCAGCAGCCCCAGCATTTT. Translated: CSARTGGQQPQHF.

This clonotype was seen only a few times. The chain has TRBV20-1 and TRBJ1-5, with TRBD1 matching over 7 bases. V dropped 6 bases and J dropped 0; count of bases not matched to a gene: 5. Looked up from germline, CDR1 is DFQATT and CDR2 is SNEGSKA (reference sequence). The CDR3 is 14 residues long. CDR3 residues: CSARDSHSNQPQHF. The CDR3 nucleotides are TGCAGTGCGCGGGACAGTCATAGCAATCAGCCCCAGCATTTT.

The gene calls are TRBV11-1 and TRBJ1-1; TRBD1 matches 7 bases. The CDR3 consists of 16 residues. The germline gives CDR1 SGHAT, CDR2 FQDESV (reference sequence). The trim removed 5 bases at V and 3 bases at J, leaving 12 bases unmatched. CDR3 nucleotides: TGTGCCAGCAGCCCGATCAGGGGGGATGAGGACACTGAAGCTTTCTTT. It encodes CASSPIRGDEDTEAFF.

The sample holds a few counts of this clonotype. The chain uses TRBV6-2 or TRBV6-3 and TRBJ2-5, with 7 positions matching TRBD2. The length of the CDR3 is 15 residues. Germline V CDR1 and CDR2: MNHEY, SVGEGT. The V and J ends lost 6 bases and 2 bases, in that order; junction bases with no gene match: 9. CDR3 sequence reads: CASSLPTSRQETQYF. CDR3 sequence (DNA): TGTGCCAGCAGCCTCCCGACTAGCAGACAAGAGACCCAGTACTTC.

This clonotype has just a few counts. The chain joins TRBV6-6 to TRBJ2-3, with TRBD2 matching over 9 bases. Germline assignment: CDR1 MNHNY and CDR2 SVGAGI (reference sequence). The CDR3 is made up of 12 amino acids. Germline trimming cut 5 bases from V and 15 bases from J; bases unmatched to any gene: 9. The CDR3 sequence: CASSQERGDSYF. The CDR3 DNA reads TGTGCCAGCAGTCAGGAGCGGGGGGATTCCTATTTT.

This chain links TRBV5-1 with TRBJ2-1; 10 bases map to TRBD2. The germline V gene encodes CDR1 SGHRS and CDR2 YFSETQ. The CDR3 runs to 15 residues. V lost 1 base and J lost 9; bases outside the gene matches: 7. CDR3 coding DNA: TGCGCCAGCAGCTTGAGTCTAGCGGGAGAAGCTGAGCAGTTCTTC. Amino acids: CASSLSLAGEAEQFF.

The chain carries TRBV20-1 and TRBJ2-2; possible D gene TRBD1, 6 bases. CDR1 and CDR2 from the germline V gene are DFQATT and SNEGSKA (reference sequence). The CDR3 is made up of 15 amino acids. V lost 3 bases and J 2 bases, leaving 13 bases between the germline ends. CDR3 loop: CSASSDRPNTGELFF. The CDR3 coding sequence is TGCAGTGCTAGCTCAGACAGGCCCAACACCGGGGAGCTGTTTTTT.